This T cell receptor (beta chain) was recorded in a study of T cell clones after liver transplantation. Whole-study context: Liver transplant recipients had immunosuppression withdrawal attempted within 2 years. Third-party-reactive TCRbeta sequences from pre-transplant mixed lymphocyte reactions served as antigen-independent comparators.

Sequenced by immunoSEQ multiplex PCR; TCRdb stores in-frame clones only, minus some. The sample lists 53,000 or so clones, around 84% seen once, with about 8.9% in the top ten. The CDR3 runs to 17 residues. The germline V gene has CDR1 SGHVS and CDR2 FNYEAQ. V shed 1 base and J 6 bases; nucleotides not matched to a gene: 10. The specimen comprised CD4+ T cells from blood, sampled before liver transplant. The origin of this receptor is a human donor who received a liver transplant. V usage is TRBV7-6 and J usage is TRBJ2-2; 8 positions agree with TRBD2. The CDR3: CASSLGAGVRRSGELFF. CDR3 sequence (DNA): TGTGCCAGCAGCTTAGGAGCGGGGGTTAGGAGGTCCGGGGAGCTGTTTTTT.